These 32 T cell receptor beta chains were sequenced from one sample in a study of neoadjuvant nivolumab and ipilimumab in lung cancer. Profiling relied on immunoSEQ multiplex PCR, and the TCRdb table lists in-frame clones only, not all of them. The sample lists about 20,000 clones; more than 75% were seen once. Specimen: peripheral blood, collected before neoadjuvant nivolumab, alone or with ipilimumab. These receptors were obtained from an adult with non-small cell lung cancer.

A few counts support this clone. The chain employs TRBV4-1 and TRBJ2-1, with 9 bases lining up with TRBD2. This CDR3 region has 16 residues. J lost 9 bases, V lost 1 base, and 10 bases had no gene match. The germline V gene encodes CDR1 MGHRA and CDR2 YSYEKL. The CDR3 is CASSQGASGTAGEQFF. Written as DNA, the CDR3 is TGCGCCAGCAGCCAAGGCGCTAGCGGGACGGCGGGTGAGCAGTTCTTC.

CDR3: CSAGLAGYTDTQYF. The DNA for the CDR3 is TGCAGCGCCGGACTAGCGGGTTACACAGATACGCAGTATTTT. The chain combines TRBV29-1 with TRBJ2-3; 11 bases are shared with TRBD2. This CDR3 is 14 amino acids long. J lost 2 bases, V lost 7 bases, and 5 bases had no gene match. Germline V gene lookup returns CDR1 SQVTM and CDR2 ANQGSEA.

This clone is deemed medium-sized. V and J are TRBV5-4 and TRBJ1-2; 7 bases are a match to TRBD1. V was clipped by 4 bases and J by 2 bases; unmatched bases: 11. The germline CDR1 and CDR2 sequences are SGHNT and YYREEE (reference sequence). The CDR3 runs 16 residues. The CDR3 spells CASSQEYGQDNYGYTF. CDR3 sequence (DNA): TGTGCCAGCAGCCAGGAATACGGACAGGACAACTATGGCTACACCTTC.

This chain connects TRBV14 to TRBJ2-7, with a possible D match to TRBD1 (5 bases). The CDR3 sequence is 14 residues long. Per germline, CDR1 SGHDN and CDR2 FVKESK. Trimming left V 0 bases short and J 6 bases short, with 12 bases between. The CDR3 sequence: CASSQDNRPLEQYF. CDR3 bases: TGTGCCAGCAGCCAAGATAACAGGCCTCTCGAGCAGTACTTC.

This clone showed up just a few times. This sequence joins TRBV6-5 and TRBJ1-4, with 7 bases aligning to TRBD1. This CDR3 is 13 amino acids long. CDR1 and CDR2 (germline): MNHEY, SVGAGI. With 6 bases clipped from V and 8 bases from J, the junction kept 6 bases outside the gene matches. CDR3 sequence (DNA): TGTGCCAGCAGACGCGGACAGGCGGAAAAACTGTTTTTT. Translating gives CASRRGQAEKLFF.

This chain joins TRBV30 and TRBJ1-5; TRBD1 might be the D (6 bases). Germline V lookup: CDR1 GTSNPN, CDR2 SVGIG (reference sequence). Trimming pared 2 bases from V and 4 bases from J, leaving 15 bases between. The CDR3 is 15 residues long. CDR3 amino acids: CAWSLMGGWNQPQHF. CDR3 in DNA: TGTGCCTGGAGTCTTATGGGGGGCTGGAATCAGCCCCAGCATTTT. The full variable domain, with the rest looked up from reference TRBV30 and TRBJ1-5, is SQTIHQWPATLVQPVGSPLSLECTVEGTSNPNLYWYRQAAGRGLQLLFYSVGIGQISSEVPQNLSASRPQDRQFILSSKKLLLSDSGFYLCAWSLMGGWNQPQHFGDGTRLSIL.

This sequence joins TRBV11-2 and TRBJ2-1; unclear D gene. The V gene lost 5 bases and the J gene lost 10 bases, with 15 bases spanning the gap. Germline CDR1 SGHAT, CDR2 FQNNGV. The CDR3 covers 13 residues. This chain's CDR3 is CASSPGPRNEQFF. CDR3 DNA: TGTGCCAGCAGCCCCGGCCCGCGCAACGAGCAGTTCTTC.

The chain recombines TRBV5-1 with TRBJ1-1; D is ambiguous. V was cut by 1 base and J by 4 bases, with 8 bases left in between. This CDR3 comprises 13 residues. In germline, CDR1 is SGHRS, CDR2 YFSETQ. The CDR3 reads CASSLLLGTEAFF. CDR3 sequence (DNA): TGCGCCAGCAGCTTGCTCCTCGGCACTGAAGCTTTCTTT.

This clone appeared once. This rearrangement joins TRBV28 to TRBJ1-1; 7 bases match TRBD1. J gave up 4 bases and V 7 bases, and 12 bases lay outside the gene matches. The CDR3 loop spans 15 amino acids. Germline lookup yields CDR1 MDHEN and CDR2 SYDVKM. Here the CDR3 DNA reads TGTGCCAGCACCGTAGGAGGGGGCGGTGGCACTGAAGCTTTCTTT. It translates to CASTVGGGGGTEAFF.

A few counts support this clone. The chain carries TRBV7-6 and TRBJ2-7, with 9 nucleotides matching TRBD2. The V gene's germline CDR1 is SGHVS and CDR2 FNYEAQ. This CDR3 contains 15 residues. V dropped 0 bases and J dropped 3; count of bases not matched to a gene: 3. DNA for the CDR3: TGTGCCAGCAGCTTAGCGGGGACTAGCAGCTACGAGCAGTACTTC. It encodes CASSLAGTSSYEQYF.

The V gene is TRBV10-3, the J gene TRBJ1-2, with D tentatively TRBD1 (5 bases). CDR1 is ENHRY, CDR2 SYGVKD, per germline. The CDR3 runs 14 residues. The V gene lost 7 bases and the J gene lost 2 bases, with 14 bases spanning the gap. CDR3 bases: TGTGCCATCAACGCAGACAGATCCAACTATGGCTACACCTTC. It yields the protein CAINADRSNYGYTF.

J is TRBJ2-1 and V is TRBV14; a weak D match, TRBD2 (6 bases). The V and J ends lost 3 bases and 5 bases respectively, with 20 bases between them. Germline V CDR1 and CDR2: SGHDN, FVKESK. The CDR3 contains 17 residues. The DNA for the CDR3 is TGTGCCAGCAGCCACCTTCTGGGAGGAGCAGCTCACAATGAGCAGTTCTTC. As protein: CASSHLLGGAAHNEQFF.

This rearrangement joins TRBV30 to TRBJ2-4; D may be TRBD2 (5 bases). CDR3 size: 14 residues. In germline, CDR1 is GTSNPN, CDR2 SVGIG (reference sequence). The V and J ends lost 1 base and 9 bases respectively, with 16 bases between them. The CDR3: CAWSGGSRGGIQYF. In DNA form, the CDR3 reads TGTGCCTGGAGTGGAGGGAGTCGAGGAGGCATTCAGTACTTC.

The gene calls are TRBV5-4 and TRBJ2-1, with 8 nucleotides matching TRBD1. The CDR3 is 16 residues long. CDR1 is SGHNT and CDR2 is YYREEE in the germline V gene (reference sequence). V lost 3 bases, J lost 3 bases, and 8 bases stayed unmatched. The CDR3 spells CASSSTTGGFYNEQFF. In DNA, the CDR3 is TGTGCCAGCAGCTCCACTACAGGGGGGTTCTACAATGAGCAGTTCTTC.

The J gene is TRBJ2-1, the V gene TRBV30, with 10 bases aligning to TRBD2. The CDR3 runs 15 residues. V shed 1 base, J shed 7 bases, and the junction held 7 bases outside the gene matches. Germline values: CDR1 GTSNPN, CDR2 SVGIG (reference sequence). CDR3 residues: CAWSASGSLGNEQFF. The DNA of the CDR3 is TGTGCCTGGAGTGCTAGCGGGAGCTTGGGGAATGAGCAGTTCTTC.

This sequence joins TRBV6-6 and TRBJ2-2; D unclear. The CDR3 covers 14 residues. CDR1 MNHNY and CDR2 SVGAGI come from the germline V gene (reference sequence). V was cut by 7 bases and J by 1 base, with 10 bases left in between. The CDR3 nucleotides are TGTGCCAGCACCTCCGGGCGGAACACCGGGGAGCTGTTTTTT. It codes for CASTSGRNTGELFF.

This rearrangement joins TRBV6-5 to TRBJ2-3; D is possibly TRBD1 or TRBD2 (5 bases each). Germline-derived CDR1 and CDR2 are MNHEY and SVGAGI. The CDR3 is made up of 14 amino acids. V was clipped by 2 bases and J by 0 bases, with 6 bases between them. DNA of the CDR3: TGTGCCAGCAGTTACGGGGGTAGCACAGATACGCAGTATTTT. Its protein product is CASSYGGSTDTQYF.

This rearrangement joins TRBV7-9 to TRBJ1-1; D is ambiguous. Trimming stripped 2 bases from V and 1 base from J, with 5 bases between. This CDR3 comprises 13 residues. Looked up from germline, CDR1 is SEHNR and CDR2 is FQNEAQ (reference sequence). The CDR3 DNA reads as TGTGCCAGCAGCTTATACGGGAACACTGAAGCTTTCTTT. Its protein product is CASSLYGNTEAFF.

Turning to this clone: An end of the junction does not agree with germline; a read error may underlie this. The chain carries TRBV7-7 and TRBJ2-1; no firm D call. Looked up from germline, CDR1 is SSHAT and CDR2 is FNYEAQ (reference sequence). The CDR3 consists of 15 residues. CDR3 DNA sequence: TGTGCTAGCAGCTTAGTCGAGAGCTCCTACAATGAGCAGTTCTTC. Amino acid sequence: CASSLVESSYNEQFF. Variable domain in full (rest from reference TRBV7-7 and TRBJ2-1): GAGVSQSPRYKVTKRGQDVTLRCDPISSHATLYWYQQALGQGPEFLTYFNYEAQPDKSGLPSDRFSAERPEGSISTLTIQRTEQRDSAMYRCASSLVESSYNEQFFGPGTRLTVL.

This clone was observed a handful of times. The chain combines TRBV19 with TRBJ1-2; D unresolved. Germline V lookup: CDR1 LNHDA, CDR2 SQIVND (reference sequence). Trimming shortened V by 1 base and J by 2 bases, and 5 bases separated the two germline ends. This CDR3 has 13 residues. CDR3 sequence (DNA): TGTGCCAGTAGTATAGCAACGAACTATGGCTACACCTTC. This translates into CASSIATNYGYTF. Full variable domain (rest looked up from reference TRBV19 and TRBJ1-2): DGGITQSPKYLFRKEGQNVTLSCEQNLNHDAMYWYRQDPGQGLRLIYYSQIVNDFQKGDIAEGYSVSREKKESFPLTVTSAQKNPTAFYLCASSIATNYGYTFGSGTRLTVV.

The rearrangement joins TRBV5-1 to TRBJ2-3, with D unclear. Germline V CDR1 and CDR2: SGHRS, YFSETQ. Trimming shortened V by 5 bases and J by 5 bases, and 6 bases separated the two germline ends. The CDR3 totals 11 residues. For the CDR3, the DNA is TGCGCCAGCAGAGGGCAAGATACGCAGTATTTT. Translating gives CASRGQDTQYF.

The V gene is TRBV11-2, the J gene TRBJ2-3; 8 bases agree with TRBD1. Germline CDR1 is SGHAT and CDR2 is FQNNGV. V trimming: 8 bases; J trimming: 0 bases; junction bases outside the gene matches: 7. The CDR3 runs to 15 residues. The CDR3 spells CASGDRGSSTDTQYF. CDR3 in DNA: TGTGCCAGCGGCGACAGGGGCTCGAGCACAGATACGCAGTATTTT.

The CDR3: CSAGANTNEQFF. The CDR3 DNA reads TGCAGCGCAGGGGCCAACACCAATGAGCAGTTCTTC. V and J are TRBV29-1 and TRBJ2-1, with TRBD1 as a possible D gene (6 bases). Trimming removed 7 bases from V and 6 bases from J, with 13 bases in between. Looked up from germline, CDR1 is SQVTM and CDR2 is ANQGSEA. This CDR3 has 12 residues.

The chain joins TRBV11-2 to TRBJ2-7; D gene unclear. Per germline, CDR1 SGHAT and CDR2 FQNNGV. The CDR3 length is 15 residues. The V and J ends lost 5 bases and 4 bases respectively, with 18 bases between them. In DNA, the CDR3 is TGTGCCAGCAGCCAAGGGCCGGGCAACGAATACGAGCAGTACTTC. Translated, it gives CASSQGPGNEYEQYF.

J is TRBJ2-3 and V is TRBV14; D is unresolved. The CDR3 loop spans 15 amino acids. V lost 0 bases, J lost 1 base, and 8 bases lay in between. Per germline, CDR1 SGHDN and CDR2 FVKESK. CDR3 sequence: CASSQEGDGTDTQYF. CDR3 nucleotides: TGTGCCAGCAGCCAAGAAGGTGACGGCACAGATACGCAGTATTTT. Drawing the rest from reference TRBV14 and TRBJ2-3, the complete variable domain is EAGVTQFPSHSVIEKGQTVTLRCDPISGHDNLYWYRRVMGKEIKFLLHFVKESKQDESGMPNNRFLAERTGGTYSTLKVQPAELEDSGVYFCASSQEGDGTDTQYFGPGTRLTVL.

The chain employs TRBV28 and TRBJ2-7; the D gene could be TRBD1 or TRBD2 (5 bases each). V was pared by 6 bases and J by 5 bases, with 23 bases between. CDR3 length: 16 amino acids. Germline assignment: CDR1 MDHEN and CDR2 SYDVKM. Here the CDR3 reads CASSPQQFSRGHEQYF. In nucleotides, the CDR3 is TGTGCCAGCAGCCCCCAACAGTTCTCGAGGGGCCACGAGCAGTACTTC. Combining the CDR3 with reference TRBV28 and TRBJ2-7 gives the whole variable domain DVKVTQSSRYLVKRTGEKVFLECVQDMDHENMFWYRQDPGLGLRLIYFSYDVKMKEKGDIPEGYSVSREKKERFSLILESASTNQTSMYLCASSPQQFSRGHEQYFGPGTRLTVT.

The rearrangement uses TRBV7-9 and TRBJ2-7; TRBD1 matches 7 bases. There are 12 residues in the CDR3. CDR1 is SEHNR and CDR2 is FQNEAQ in the germline V gene (reference sequence). Here the CDR3 reads CAVTGVIHEQYF. The DNA of the CDR3 is TGTGCTGTAACAGGGGTGATCCACGAGCAGTACTTC.

The table lists this clone with a count of one. This chain uses TRBV18 with TRBJ2-3; TRBD2 agrees at 9 bases. V lost 4 bases and J lost 4; bases outside the gene matches: 9. Germline V CDR1 and CDR2: KGHSH, LQKENI. This CDR3 is built from 16 residues. The CDR3 DNA follows: TGTGCCAGCTCACTGGGTGCGGGAGGGCCGGCAGATACGCAGTATTTT. This codes for CASSLGAGGPADTQYF. Using reference TRBV18 and TRBJ2-3 for the parts outside the CDR3, the full variable domain is NAGVMQNPRHLVRRRGQEARLRCSPMKGHSHVYWYRQLPEEGLKFMVYLQKENIIDESGMPKERFSAEFPKEGPSILRIQQVVRGDSAAYFCASSLGAGGPADTQYFGPGTRLTVL.

The chain is built from TRBV7-9 and TRBJ2-7; no firm D call. The germline gives CDR1 SEHNR, CDR2 FQNEAQ (reference sequence). Deletions cut 6 bases from V and 2 bases from J, with 8 bases between. CDR3 length equals 12 residues. The CDR3 reads CASSSPPYEQYF. The CDR3 DNA reads as TGTGCCAGCAGTTCGCCTCCCTACGAGCAGTACTTC.

The chain joins TRBV19 to TRBJ1-1; D gene ambiguous. CDR3 length: 13 residues. Germline lookup yields CDR1 LNHDA and CDR2 SQIVND (reference sequence). Trimming removed 1 base from V and 11 bases from J, with 14 bases in between. The CDR3 protein is CASSIGPLMLAFF. The CDR3 region has the DNA TGTGCCAGTAGTATAGGGCCTTTGATGTTGGCTTTCTTT.

The chain uses TRBV5-6 and TRBJ1-2; tentative D call: TRBD1 (6 bases). V shed 0 bases and J shed 2 bases, with 11 bases lying between them. Germline CDR1 SGHDT, CDR2 YYEEEE. CDR3 length equals 15 residues. The CDR3 sequence: CASSLVTGSNYGYTF. CDR3 coding DNA: TGTGCCAGCAGCTTGGTCACAGGGTCAAACTATGGCTACACCTTC.

Here the CDR3 reads CASSLEGLAGGYEQYF. In DNA, the CDR3 is TGTGCCAGCAGCTTAGAAGGCCTAGCGGGAGGCTACGAGCAGTACTTC. The gene calls are TRBV7-2 and TRBJ2-7; TRBD2 matches 11 bases. Germline lookup yields CDR1 SGHTA and CDR2 FQGNSA. Trimming at V came to 1 base and at J to 3 bases, leaving 5 bases not matched to a gene. This CDR3 spans 16 amino acids.